This T cell receptor beta chain comes out of a study of CD8+CD57+ T cells in acquired aplastic anemia. Study summary: The DNA of sorted CD4+ and CD8+ cells averaged roughly 3.2 ug. Study-wide findings and caveats: Patients and healthy controls showed no significant CD8+ Simpson's diversity difference. Approximately 29 was the count of CD8+ CDR3 sequences that patients shared with controls.

The germline V gene encodes CDR1 SGHTA and CDR2 FQGNSA. Trimming stripped 2 bases from V and 3 bases from J, with 11 bases between. This CDR3 region has 16 residues. This clonotype was seen only once. Its target is unknown. Genomic DNA, the template, was used for profiling of the TCR beta VDJ and CDR3. TCRdb reprocessed the reads via MiXCR and lists one record per CDR3 protein. The table lists approximately 190,000 distinct CDR3 sequences, less than 65% of them singletons. Sequencing was done on a sample of sorted CD4+, CD8+, or CD8+CD57+ T cells (not recorded which) from PBMCs. The sequence came from a human donor with severe aplastic anemia or a healthy control (not recorded which). This chain uses TRBV7-2 with TRBJ1-6; D gene unclear. CDR3 residues: CASSLKADFYNSPLHF. The CDR3 bases are TGTGCCAGCAGCTTAAAGGCGGACTTCTATAATTCACCCCTCCACTTT.